This TCR beta chain was profiled in a study of immune characterization of retroperitoneal liposarcoma. One entry per CDR3 protein results from TCRdb running MiXCR on the PCR reads. The data hold around 12,000 distinct CDR3 sequences, with roughly 29% observed a single time. This clonotype was counted between two and nine times. The CDR3 sequence is 15 residues long. The V segment lost 4 bases and the J segment 0 bases; nucleotides outside the gene matches: 0. The germline gives CDR1 MRHNA, CDR2 SNTAGT. Sequencing was performed on tumor tissue. The chain uses TRBV6-4 and TRBJ2-1; 10 nucleotides align to TRBD2. This clonotype was obtained from a male donor with retroperitoneal liposarcoma. CDR3 coding DNA: TGTGCCAGCAGTGCTAGCGGGAGCTCCTACAATGAGCAGTTCTTC. Its translation is CASSASGSSYNEQFF.